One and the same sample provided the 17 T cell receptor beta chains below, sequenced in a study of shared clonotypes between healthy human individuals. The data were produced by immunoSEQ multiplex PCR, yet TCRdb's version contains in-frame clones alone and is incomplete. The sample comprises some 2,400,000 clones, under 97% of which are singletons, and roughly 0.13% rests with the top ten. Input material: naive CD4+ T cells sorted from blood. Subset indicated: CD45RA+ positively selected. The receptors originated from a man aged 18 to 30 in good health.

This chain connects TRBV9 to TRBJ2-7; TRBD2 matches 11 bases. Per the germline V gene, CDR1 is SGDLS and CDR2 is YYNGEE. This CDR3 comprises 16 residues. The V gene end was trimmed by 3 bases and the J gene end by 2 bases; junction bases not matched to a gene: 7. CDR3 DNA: TGTGCCAGCAGCGAAACTAGCGGGGGTTACCCCTACGAGCAGTACTTC. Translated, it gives CASSETSGGYPYEQYF.

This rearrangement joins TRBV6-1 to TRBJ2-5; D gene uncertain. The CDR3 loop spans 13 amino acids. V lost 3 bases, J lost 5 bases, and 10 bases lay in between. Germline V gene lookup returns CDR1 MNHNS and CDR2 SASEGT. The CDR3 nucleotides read TGTGCCAGCAGTGAGGTTCCTAGGGAGACCCAGTACTTC. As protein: CASSEVPRETQYF.

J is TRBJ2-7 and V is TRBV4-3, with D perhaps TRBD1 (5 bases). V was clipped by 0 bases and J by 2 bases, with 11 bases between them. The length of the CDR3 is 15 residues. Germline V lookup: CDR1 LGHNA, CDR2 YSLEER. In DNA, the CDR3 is TGCGCCAGCAGCCAAGATCAGGACAATACCTACGAGCAGTACTTC. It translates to CASSQDQDNTYEQYF.

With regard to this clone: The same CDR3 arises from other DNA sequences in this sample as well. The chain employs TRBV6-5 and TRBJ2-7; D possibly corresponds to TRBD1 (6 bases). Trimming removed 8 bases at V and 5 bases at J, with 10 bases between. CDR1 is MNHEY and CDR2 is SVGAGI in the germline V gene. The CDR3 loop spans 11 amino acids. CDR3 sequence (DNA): TGTGCCAGCTCACAGGGAGACGAGCAGTACTTC. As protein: CASSQGDEQYF.

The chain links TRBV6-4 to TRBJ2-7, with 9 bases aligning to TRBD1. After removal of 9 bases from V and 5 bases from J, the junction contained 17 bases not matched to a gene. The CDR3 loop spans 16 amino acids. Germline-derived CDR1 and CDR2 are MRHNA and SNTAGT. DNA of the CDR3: TGTGCCAGTTCGCGGACAGGGGTCTTTGGGCAGGACGAGCAGTACTTC. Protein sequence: CASSRTGVFGQDEQYF.

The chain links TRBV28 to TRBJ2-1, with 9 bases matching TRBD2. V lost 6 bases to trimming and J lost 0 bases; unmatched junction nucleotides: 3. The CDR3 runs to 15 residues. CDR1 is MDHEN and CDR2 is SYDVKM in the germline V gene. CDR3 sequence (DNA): TGTGCCAGCAGCGCGGGGGGGGTCTCCTACAATGAGCAGTTCTTC. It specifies CASSAGGVSYNEQFF.

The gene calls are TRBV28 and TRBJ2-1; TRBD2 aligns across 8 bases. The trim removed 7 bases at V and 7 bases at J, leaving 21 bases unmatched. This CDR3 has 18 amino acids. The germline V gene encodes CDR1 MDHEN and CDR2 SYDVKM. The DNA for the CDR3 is TGTGCCAGCACCAAGATTTGGGCTAGCGGGCAGCTCTATAATGAGCAGTTCTTC. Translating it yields CASTKIWASGQLYNEQFF.

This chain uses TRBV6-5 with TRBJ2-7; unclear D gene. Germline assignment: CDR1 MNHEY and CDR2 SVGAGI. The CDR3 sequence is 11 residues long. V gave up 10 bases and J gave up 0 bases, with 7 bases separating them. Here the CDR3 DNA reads TGTGCCACCGGAATCTCCTACGAGCAGTACTTC. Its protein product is CATGISYEQYF.

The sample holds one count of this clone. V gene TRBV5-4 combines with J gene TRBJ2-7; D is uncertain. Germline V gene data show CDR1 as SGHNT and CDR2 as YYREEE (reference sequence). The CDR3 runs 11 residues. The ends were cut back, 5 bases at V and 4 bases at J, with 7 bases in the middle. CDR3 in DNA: TGTGCCAGCAGTCGTGGTTACGAGCAGTACTTC. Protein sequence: CASSRGYEQYF.

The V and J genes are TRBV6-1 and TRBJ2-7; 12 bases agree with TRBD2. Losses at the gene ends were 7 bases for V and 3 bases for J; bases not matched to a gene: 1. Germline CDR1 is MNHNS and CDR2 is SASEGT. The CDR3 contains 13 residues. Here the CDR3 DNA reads TGTGCCAGCATGGGACTAGCGGGCTACGAGCAGTACTTC. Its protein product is CASMGLAGYEQYF.

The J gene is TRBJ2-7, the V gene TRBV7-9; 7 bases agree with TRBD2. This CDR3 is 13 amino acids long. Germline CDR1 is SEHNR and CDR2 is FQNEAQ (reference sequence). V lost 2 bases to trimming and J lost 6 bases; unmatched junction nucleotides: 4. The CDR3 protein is CASSLPAGFEQYF. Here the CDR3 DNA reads TGTGCCAGCAGCTTACCAGCGGGATTCGAGCAGTACTTC.

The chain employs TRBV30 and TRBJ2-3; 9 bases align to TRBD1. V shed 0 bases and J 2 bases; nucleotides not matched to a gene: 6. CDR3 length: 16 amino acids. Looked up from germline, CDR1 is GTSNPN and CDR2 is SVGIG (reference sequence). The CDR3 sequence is CAWSVGTGRVTDTQYF. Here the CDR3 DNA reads TGTGCCTGGAGTGTGGGGACAGGGAGGGTCACAGATACGCAGTATTTT.

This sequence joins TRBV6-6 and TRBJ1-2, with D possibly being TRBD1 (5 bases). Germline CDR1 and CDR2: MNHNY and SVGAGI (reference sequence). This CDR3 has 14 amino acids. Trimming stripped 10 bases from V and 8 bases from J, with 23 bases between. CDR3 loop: CATTLLITGQGYTF. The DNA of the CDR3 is TGTGCCACCACTTTATTGATAACAGGCCAAGGCTACACCTTC.

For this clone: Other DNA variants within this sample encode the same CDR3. This CDR3 reads CASSLVAGVQETQYF. CDR3 DNA sequence: TGTGCCAGCAGCTTAGTAGCGGGGGTGCAAGAGACCCAGTACTTC. This chain connects TRBV7-2 to TRBJ2-5, with 9 nucleotides matching TRBD2. V was clipped by 1 base and J by 2 bases; unmatched bases: 2. This CDR3 contains 15 residues. Germline V lookup: CDR1 SGHTA, CDR2 FQGNSA.

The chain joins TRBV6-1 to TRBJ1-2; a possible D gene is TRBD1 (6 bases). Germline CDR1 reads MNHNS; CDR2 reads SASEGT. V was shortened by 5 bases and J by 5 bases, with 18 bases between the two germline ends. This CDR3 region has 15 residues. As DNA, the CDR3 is TGTGCCAGCAGTCCAGCAGGGGTTGCCCGGTATGGCTACACCTTC. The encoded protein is CASSPAGVARYGYTF.

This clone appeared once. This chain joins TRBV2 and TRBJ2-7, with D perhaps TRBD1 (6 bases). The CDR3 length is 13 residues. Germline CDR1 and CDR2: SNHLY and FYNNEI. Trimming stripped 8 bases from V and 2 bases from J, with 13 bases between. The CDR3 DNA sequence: TGTGCCAGCGCCCGGGACAAGGCCTACGAGCAGTACTTC. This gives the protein CASARDKAYEQYF.

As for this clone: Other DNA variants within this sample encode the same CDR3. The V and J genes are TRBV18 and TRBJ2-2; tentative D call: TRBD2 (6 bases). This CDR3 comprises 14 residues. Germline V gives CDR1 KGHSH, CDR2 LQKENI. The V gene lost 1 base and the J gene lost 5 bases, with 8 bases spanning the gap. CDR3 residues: CASSPRGGTGELFF. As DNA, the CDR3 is TGTGCCAGCTCACCACGTGGGGGGACCGGGGAGCTGTTTTTT.